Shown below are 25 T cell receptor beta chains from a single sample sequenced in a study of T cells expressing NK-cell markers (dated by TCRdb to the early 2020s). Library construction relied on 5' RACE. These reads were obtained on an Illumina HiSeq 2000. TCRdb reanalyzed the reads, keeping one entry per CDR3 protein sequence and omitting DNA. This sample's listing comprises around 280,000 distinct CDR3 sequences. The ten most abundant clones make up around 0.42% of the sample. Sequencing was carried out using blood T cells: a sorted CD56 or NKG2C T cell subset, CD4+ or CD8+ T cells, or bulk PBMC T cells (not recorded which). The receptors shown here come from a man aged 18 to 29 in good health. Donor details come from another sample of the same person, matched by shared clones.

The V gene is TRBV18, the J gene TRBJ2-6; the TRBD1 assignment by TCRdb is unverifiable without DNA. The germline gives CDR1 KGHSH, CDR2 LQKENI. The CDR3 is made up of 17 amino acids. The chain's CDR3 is CASSLGQGALRANVLTF.

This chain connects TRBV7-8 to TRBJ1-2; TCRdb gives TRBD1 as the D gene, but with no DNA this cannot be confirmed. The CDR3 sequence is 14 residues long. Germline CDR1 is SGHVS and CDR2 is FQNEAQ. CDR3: CASSTIQGVFGYTF.

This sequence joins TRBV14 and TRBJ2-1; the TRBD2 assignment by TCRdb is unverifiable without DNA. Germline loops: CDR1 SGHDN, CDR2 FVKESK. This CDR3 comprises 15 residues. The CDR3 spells CASSRGLQNYNEQFF.

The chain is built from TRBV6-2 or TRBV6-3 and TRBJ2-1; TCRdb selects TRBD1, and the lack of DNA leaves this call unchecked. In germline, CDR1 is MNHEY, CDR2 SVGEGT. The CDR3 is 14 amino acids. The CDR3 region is CASSYGGTKNEQFF.

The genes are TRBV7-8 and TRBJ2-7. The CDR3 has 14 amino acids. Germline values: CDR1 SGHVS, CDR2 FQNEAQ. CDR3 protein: CASSLGATYYEQYF.

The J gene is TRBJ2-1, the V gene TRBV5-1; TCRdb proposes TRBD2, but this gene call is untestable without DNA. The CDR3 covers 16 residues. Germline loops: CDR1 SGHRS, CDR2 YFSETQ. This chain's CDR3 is CASSSAGGGFYNEQFF.

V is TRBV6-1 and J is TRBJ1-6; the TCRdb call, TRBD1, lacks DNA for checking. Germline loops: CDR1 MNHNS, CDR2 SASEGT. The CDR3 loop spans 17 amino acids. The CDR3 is CASSEDGSASNNSPLHF.

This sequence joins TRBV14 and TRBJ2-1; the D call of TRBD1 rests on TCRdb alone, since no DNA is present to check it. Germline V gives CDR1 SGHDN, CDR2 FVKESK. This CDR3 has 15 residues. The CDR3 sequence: CASSPTSGPWDEQFF.

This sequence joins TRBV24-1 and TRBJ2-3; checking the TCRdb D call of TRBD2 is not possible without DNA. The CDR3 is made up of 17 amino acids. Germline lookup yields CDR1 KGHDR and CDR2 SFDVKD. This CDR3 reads CATSDLRGKTGTDTQYF.

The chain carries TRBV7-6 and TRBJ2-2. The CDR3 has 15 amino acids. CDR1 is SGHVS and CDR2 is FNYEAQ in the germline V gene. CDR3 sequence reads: CASSLAMAMGGELFF.

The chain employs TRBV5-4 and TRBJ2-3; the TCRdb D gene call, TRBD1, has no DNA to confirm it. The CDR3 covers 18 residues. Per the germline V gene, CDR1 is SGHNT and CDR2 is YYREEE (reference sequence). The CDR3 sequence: CASSLAGHGPGYTDTQYF.

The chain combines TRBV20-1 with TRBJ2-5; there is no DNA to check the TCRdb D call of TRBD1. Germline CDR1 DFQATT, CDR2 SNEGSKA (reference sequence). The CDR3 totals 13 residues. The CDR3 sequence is CSGKDGIQETQYF.

CDR3 loop: CSVGSGYETQYF. The chain recombines TRBV29-1 with TRBJ2-5; the TRBD1 assignment by TCRdb is unverifiable without DNA. Germline V gene lookup returns CDR1 SQVTM and CDR2 ANQGSEA. The CDR3 length is 12 residues.

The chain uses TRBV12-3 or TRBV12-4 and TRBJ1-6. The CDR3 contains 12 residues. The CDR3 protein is CASSPEGSPLHF.

The CDR3 is CSARRQGGTINQPQHF. This chain connects TRBV20-1 to TRBJ1-5; as DNA is missing, the TRBD1 call by TCRdb cannot be tested. CDR3 size: 16 residues. Germline assignment: CDR1 DFQATT and CDR2 SNEGSKA (reference sequence).

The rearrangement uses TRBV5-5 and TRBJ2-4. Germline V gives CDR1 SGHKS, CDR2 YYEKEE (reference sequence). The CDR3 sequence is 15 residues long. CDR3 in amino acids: CASSFLITGKNIQYF.

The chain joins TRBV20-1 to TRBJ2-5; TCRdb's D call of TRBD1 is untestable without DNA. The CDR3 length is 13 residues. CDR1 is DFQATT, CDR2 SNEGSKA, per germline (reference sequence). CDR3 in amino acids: CSAQIWGEETQYF.

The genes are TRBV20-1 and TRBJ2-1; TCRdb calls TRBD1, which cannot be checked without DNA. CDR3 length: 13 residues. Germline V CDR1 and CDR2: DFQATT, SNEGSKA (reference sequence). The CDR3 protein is CSAKTGLGNEQFF.

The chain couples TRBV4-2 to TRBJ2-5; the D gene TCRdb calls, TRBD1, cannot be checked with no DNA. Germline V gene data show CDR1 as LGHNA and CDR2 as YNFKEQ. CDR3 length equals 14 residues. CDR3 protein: CASSQGTGAETQYF.

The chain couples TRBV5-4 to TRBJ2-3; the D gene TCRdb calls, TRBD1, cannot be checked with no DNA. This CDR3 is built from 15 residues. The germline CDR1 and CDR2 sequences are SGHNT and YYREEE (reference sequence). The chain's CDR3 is CASSARVTSTDTQYF.

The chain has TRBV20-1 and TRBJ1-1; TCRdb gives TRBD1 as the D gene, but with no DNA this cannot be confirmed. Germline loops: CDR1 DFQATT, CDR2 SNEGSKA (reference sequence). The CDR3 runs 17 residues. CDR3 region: CSAKTQGTDQKNTEAFF.

CDR3 sequence: CSVSGDRGYTF. The chain joins TRBV29-1 to TRBJ1-2; TCRdb outputs TRBD1, but without DNA this stays unchecked. The CDR3 is made up of 11 amino acids. Germline V lookup: CDR1 SQVTM, CDR2 ANQGSEA.

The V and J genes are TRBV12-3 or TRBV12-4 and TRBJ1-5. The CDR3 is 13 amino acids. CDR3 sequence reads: CASTPGLNQPQHF.

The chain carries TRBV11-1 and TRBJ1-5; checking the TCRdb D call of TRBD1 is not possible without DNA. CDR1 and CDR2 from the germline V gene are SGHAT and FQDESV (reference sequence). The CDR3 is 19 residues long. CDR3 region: CASSSPGGFQDYGNQPQHF.

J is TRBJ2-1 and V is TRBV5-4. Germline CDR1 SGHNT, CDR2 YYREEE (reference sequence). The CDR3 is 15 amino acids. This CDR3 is CASSLVGATYNEQFF. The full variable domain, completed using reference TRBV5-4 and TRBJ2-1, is ETGVTQSPTHLIKTRGQQVTLRCSSQSGHNTVSWYQQALGQGPQFIFQYYREEENGRGNFPPRFSGLQFPNYSSELNVNALELDDSALYLCASSLVGATYNEQFFGPGTRLTVL.